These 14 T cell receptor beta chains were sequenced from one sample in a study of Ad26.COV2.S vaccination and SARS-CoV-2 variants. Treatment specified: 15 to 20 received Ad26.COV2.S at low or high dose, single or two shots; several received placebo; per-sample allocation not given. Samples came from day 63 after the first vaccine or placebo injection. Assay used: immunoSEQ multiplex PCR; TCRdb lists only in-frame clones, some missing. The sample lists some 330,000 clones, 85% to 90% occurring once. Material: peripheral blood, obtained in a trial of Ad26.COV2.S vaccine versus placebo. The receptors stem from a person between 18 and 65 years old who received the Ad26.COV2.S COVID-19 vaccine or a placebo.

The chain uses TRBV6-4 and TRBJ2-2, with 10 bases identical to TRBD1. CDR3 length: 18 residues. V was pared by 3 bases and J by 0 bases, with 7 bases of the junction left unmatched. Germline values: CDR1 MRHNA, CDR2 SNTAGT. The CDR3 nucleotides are TGTGCCAGCAGTGAAGCACCGACAGGGGGCGCGAACACCGGGGAGCTGTTTTTT. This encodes CASSEAPTGGANTGELFF.

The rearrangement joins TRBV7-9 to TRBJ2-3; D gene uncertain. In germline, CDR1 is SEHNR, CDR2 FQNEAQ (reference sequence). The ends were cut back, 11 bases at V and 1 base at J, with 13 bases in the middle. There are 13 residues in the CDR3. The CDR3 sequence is CAYDRLGTDTQYF. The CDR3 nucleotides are TGTGCCTACGACCGGTTGGGCACAGATACGCAGTATTTT.

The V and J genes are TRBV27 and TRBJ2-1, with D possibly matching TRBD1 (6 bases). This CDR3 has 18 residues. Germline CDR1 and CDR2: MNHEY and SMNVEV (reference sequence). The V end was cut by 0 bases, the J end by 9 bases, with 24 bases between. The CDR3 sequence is CASSLSTFRQDELGEQFF. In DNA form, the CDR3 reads TGTGCCAGCAGTTTATCTACCTTCCGACAGGATGAGCTCGGTGAGCAGTTCTTC.

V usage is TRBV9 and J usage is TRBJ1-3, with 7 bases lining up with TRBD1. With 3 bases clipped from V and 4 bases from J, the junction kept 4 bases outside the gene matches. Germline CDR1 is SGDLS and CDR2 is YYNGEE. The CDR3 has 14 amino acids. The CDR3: CASSATGRGNTIYF. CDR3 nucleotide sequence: TGTGCCAGCAGCGCGACAGGGAGGGGAAACACCATATATTTT.

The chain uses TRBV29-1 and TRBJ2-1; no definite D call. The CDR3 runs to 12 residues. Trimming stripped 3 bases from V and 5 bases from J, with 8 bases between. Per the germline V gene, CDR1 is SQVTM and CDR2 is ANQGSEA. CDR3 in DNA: TGCAGCGTTGACTTTCTACACAATGAGCAGTTCTTC. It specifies CSVDFLHNEQFF.

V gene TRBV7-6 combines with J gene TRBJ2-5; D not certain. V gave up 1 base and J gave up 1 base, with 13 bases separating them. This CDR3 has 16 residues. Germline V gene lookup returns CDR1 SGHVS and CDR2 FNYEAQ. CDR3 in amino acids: CASSLVAVTLQETQYF. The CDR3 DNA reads TGTGCCAGCAGCTTAGTCGCTGTGACACTCCAAGAGACCCAGTACTTC.

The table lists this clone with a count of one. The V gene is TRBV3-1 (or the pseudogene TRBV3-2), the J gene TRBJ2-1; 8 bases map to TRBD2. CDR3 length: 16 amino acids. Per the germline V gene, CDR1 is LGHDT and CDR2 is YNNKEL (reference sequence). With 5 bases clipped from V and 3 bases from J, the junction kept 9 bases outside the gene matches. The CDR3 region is CASSNPLSGSYNEQFF. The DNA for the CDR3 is TGTGCCAGCAGCAACCCGCTGAGCGGGAGCTACAATGAGCAGTTCTTC.

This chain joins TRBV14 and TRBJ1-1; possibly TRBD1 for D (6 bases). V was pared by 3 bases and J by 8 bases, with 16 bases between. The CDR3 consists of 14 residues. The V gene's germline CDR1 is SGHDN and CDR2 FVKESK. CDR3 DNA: TGTGCCAGCAGCCAGAGCTATTACAGGGAGGAAGCTTTCTTT. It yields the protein CASSQSYYREEAFF. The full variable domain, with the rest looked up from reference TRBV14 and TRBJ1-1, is EAGVTQFPSHSVIEKGQTVTLRCDPISGHDNLYWYRRVMGKEIKFLLHFVKESKQDESGMPNNRFLAERTGGTYSTLKVQPAELEDSGVYFCASSQSYYREEAFFGQGTRLTVV.

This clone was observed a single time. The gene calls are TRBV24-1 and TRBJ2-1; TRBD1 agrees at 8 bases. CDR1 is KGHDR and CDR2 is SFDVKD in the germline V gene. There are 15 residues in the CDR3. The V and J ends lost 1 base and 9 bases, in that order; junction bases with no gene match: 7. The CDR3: CATSDFPRGLGEQFF. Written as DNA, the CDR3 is TGTGCCACCAGTGATTTTCCCAGGGGGCTTGGTGAGCAGTTCTTC.

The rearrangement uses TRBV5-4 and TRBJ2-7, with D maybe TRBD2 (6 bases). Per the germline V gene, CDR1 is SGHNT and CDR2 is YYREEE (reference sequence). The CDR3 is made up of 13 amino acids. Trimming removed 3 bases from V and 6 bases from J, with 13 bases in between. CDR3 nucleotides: TGTGCCAGCAGCTGGGGACTCCTCGGCGAGCAGTACTTC. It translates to CASSWGLLGEQYF.

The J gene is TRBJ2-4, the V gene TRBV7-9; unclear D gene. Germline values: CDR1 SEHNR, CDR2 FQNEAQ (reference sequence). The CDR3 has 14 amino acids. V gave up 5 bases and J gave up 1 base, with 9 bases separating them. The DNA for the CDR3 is TGTGCCAGCAGCGTCAGTGGGGCCAAAAACATTCAGTACTTC. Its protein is CASSVSGAKNIQYF.

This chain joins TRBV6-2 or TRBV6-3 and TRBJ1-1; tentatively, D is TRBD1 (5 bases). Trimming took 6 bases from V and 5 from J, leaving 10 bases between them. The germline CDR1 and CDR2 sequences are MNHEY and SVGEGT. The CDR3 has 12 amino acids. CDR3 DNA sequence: TGTGCCAGCAGCCGTGGGGGGACTGAAGCTTTCTTT. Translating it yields CASSRGGTEAFF.

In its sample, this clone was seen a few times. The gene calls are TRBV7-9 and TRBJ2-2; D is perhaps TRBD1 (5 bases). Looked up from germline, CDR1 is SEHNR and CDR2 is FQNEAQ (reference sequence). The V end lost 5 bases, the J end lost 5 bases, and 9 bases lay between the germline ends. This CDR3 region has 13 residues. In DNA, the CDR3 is TGTGCCAGCAGCGCAGGGTTGACCGGGGAGCTGTTTTTT. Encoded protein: CASSAGLTGELFF.

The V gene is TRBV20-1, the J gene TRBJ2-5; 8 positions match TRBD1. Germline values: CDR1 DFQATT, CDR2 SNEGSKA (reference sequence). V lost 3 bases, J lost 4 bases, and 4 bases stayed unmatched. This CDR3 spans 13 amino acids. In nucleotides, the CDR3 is TGCAGTGCTAGTAGCAGGGGGCGAGAGACCCAGTACTTC. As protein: CSASSRGRETQYF.